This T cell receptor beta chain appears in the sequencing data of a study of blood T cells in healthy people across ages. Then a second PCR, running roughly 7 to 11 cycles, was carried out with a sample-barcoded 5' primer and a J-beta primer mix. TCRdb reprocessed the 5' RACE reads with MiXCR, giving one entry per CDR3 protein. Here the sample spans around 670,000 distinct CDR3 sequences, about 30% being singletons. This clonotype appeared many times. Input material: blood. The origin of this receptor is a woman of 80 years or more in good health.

CDR3 residues: CASSLEGGGVFDEQYF. The CDR3, as DNA: TGCGCCAGCAGCTTGGAGGGAGGGGGGGTCTTCGACGAGCAGTACTTC. The rearrangement joins TRBV5-1 to TRBJ2-7, with a possible D match to TRBD2 (7 bases). The CDR3 loop spans 16 amino acids. The germline gives CDR1 SGHRS, CDR2 YFSETQ. The V end was cut by 0 bases, the J end by 5 bases, with 18 bases between.